This entry is about one T cell receptor (beta chain). The antigen is unknown. The data were taken from a study of T cells after posttransplantation cyclophosphamide. Study-wide results and caveats: Later blood repertoires were often dominated by clones from the donor CD8+ memory compartment. Skin or GI-infiltrating T cells shared few TRB sequences with blood. Recipient CMV seropositivity and CMV reactivation strongly tracked TRB clonality.

Assay: immunoSEQ multiplex PCR; the TCRdb copy retains only in-frame clones and omits some. Among some 27,000 clones listed, 86% were seen once. This related bone marrow graft donor gave peripheral blood on the day of marrow donation. The CDR3 is 13 amino acids. Germline V gives CDR1 SGHVS, CDR2 FQNEAQ. Trimming stripped 5 bases from V and 2 bases from J, with 10 bases between. This chain connects TRBV7-8 to TRBJ2-7; D unresolved. The clonotype comes from a man in his forties or fifties. Sequencing used PBMCs. CDR3 DNA: TGTGCCAGCAGCACGCGACAAACCTACGAGCAGTACTTC. Amino acid sequence: CASSTRQTYEQYF.